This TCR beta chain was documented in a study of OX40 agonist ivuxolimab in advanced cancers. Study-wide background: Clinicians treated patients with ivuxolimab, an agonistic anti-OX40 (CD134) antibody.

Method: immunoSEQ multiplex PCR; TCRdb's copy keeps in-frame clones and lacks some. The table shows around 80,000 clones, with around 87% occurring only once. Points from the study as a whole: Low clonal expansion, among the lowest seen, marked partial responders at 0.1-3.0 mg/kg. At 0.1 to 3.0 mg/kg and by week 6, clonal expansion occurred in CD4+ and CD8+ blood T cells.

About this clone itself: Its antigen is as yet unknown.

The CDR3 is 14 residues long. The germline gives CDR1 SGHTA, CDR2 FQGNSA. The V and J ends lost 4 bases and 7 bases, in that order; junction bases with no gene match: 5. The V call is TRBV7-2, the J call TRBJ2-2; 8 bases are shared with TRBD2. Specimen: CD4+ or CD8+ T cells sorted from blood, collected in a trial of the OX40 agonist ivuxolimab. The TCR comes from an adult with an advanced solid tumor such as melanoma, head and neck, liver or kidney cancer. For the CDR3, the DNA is TGTGCCAGCAGCTCCAGCGGGGGTATCGGGGAGCTGTTTTTT. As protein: CASSSSGGIGELFF.